The rows below give T cell receptor beta chains drawn from one sample of a study of OX40 agonist ivuxolimab in advanced cancers. This table comes from immunoSEQ multiplex PCR, and its TCRdb copy is limited to in-frame clones, with some not included. The sample lists 70,000 or so clones, 80% to 90% occurring once. Here the sequenced sample was CD4+ or CD8+ T cells sorted from blood, taken in a trial of the OX40 agonist ivuxolimab. The receptor source for this set is an adult with an advanced solid tumor such as melanoma, head and neck, liver or kidney cancer. CDR3s include the opening cysteine and the closing phenylalanine or tryptophan. D genes are given only for firm matches. Size values are once, few and many counts, or a class for expanded clones, and some rows have none.

TRBV30	NA	NA	TRBJ1-2	CAWSTVGRGAYGYTF	TGTGCCTGGAGCACCGTCGGGCGAGGGGCCTATGGCTACACCTTC
TRBV7-8	NA	NA	TRBJ1-3	CASSFGELGNTIYF	TGTGCCAGCAGCTTTGGGGAGTTAGGAAACACCATATATTTT
TRBV5-6	NA	TRBD1	TRBJ1-6	CASSKGQLYNSPLHF	TGTGCCAGCAGCAAGGGACAGCTTTATAATTCACCCCTCCACTTT
TRBV29-1	NA	NA	TRBJ2-3	CSVARVITDTQYF	TGCAGCGTTGCCAGGGTCATCACAGATACGCAGTATTTT
TRBV7-2	once	NA	TRBJ2-3	CASSLATTDTQYF	TGTGCCAGCAGCTTAGCGACCACAGATACGCAGTATTTT
TRBV10-3	once	TRBD2	TRBJ2-1	CAISDPTSGGTNEQFF	TGTGCCATCAGTGACCCGACTAGCGGGGGGACTAATGAGCAGTTCTTC
TRBV6-6	NA	NA	TRBJ2-7	CATIKKDEQYF	TGTGCCACCATCAAGAAGGACGAGCAGTACTTC
TRBV11-2	NA	NA	TRBJ2-3	CASSSGRGTDTQYF	TGTGCCAGCAGCTCGGGTCGGGGCACAGATACGCAGTATTTT
TRBV18	NA	NA	TRBJ2-7	CASSPNTGIGTLEQYF	TGTGCCAGCTCACCTAACACCGGGATCGGGACTCTCGAGCAGTACTTC
TRBV10-3	NA	NA	TRBJ1-2	CAISEAGRNYGYTF	TGTGCCATCAGTGAGGCGGGACGCAACTATGGCTACACCTTC
TRBV6-1	NA	NA	TRBJ1-1	CASRGAVRVGTEAFF	TGTGCCAGCAGGGGGGCGGTCCGGGTGGGTACTGAAGCTTTCTTT
TRBV19	NA	TRBD1	TRBJ1-1	CATGGQSVNTEAFF	TGTGCCACTGGGGGACAGTCAGTGAACACTGAAGCTTTCTTT
TRBV10-1	once	NA	TRBJ1-2	CASSEFLGFNYGYTF	TGCGCCAGCAGTGAGTTTTTAGGGTTCAACTATGGCTACACCTTC
TRBV6-1	once	NA	TRBJ1-1	CASRASQGLAEAFF	TGTGCCAGCAGAGCATCACAGGGTTTGGCTGAAGCTTTCTTT
TRBV9	NA	TRBD2	TRBJ2-5	CASSVDLRGAGETQYF	TGTGCCAGCAGCGTAGATCTGCGGGGGGCAGGAGAGACCCAGTACTTC
TRBV5-1	NA	TRBD2	TRBJ2-5	CASSNPLAGDLKTQYF	TGCGCCAGCAGCAACCCACTAGCGGGGGATCTGAAGACCCAGTACTTC
TRBV5-1	NA	NA	TRBJ2-7	CASSLVGGSYEQYF	TGCGCCAGCAGCTTGGTAGGGGGCTCCTACGAGCAGTACTTC
TRBV28	once	NA	TRBJ1-4	CASSSPQGNEKLFF	TGTGCCAGCAGTTCTCCCCAGGGGAATGAAAAACTGTTTTTT
TRBV6-1	NA	TRBD2	TRBJ2-1	CASTSTSGSYNEQFF	TGTGCCAGCACTTCGACTAGCGGCTCCTACAATGAGCAGTTCTTC
TRBV27	few	NA	TRBJ1-1	CASSQFGQTMNTEAFF	TGTGCCAGCAGCCAATTCGGACAGACCATGAACACTGAAGCTTTCTTT
TRBV5-6	NA	NA	TRBJ2-7	CASSLNRVRYEQYF	TGTGCCAGCAGCTTGAACAGGGTGAGGTACGAGCAGTACTTC
TRBV5-1	NA	NA	TRBJ2-5	CASSSGGRPQETQYF	TGCGCCAGCAGCTCCGGAGGACGCCCGCAAGAGACCCAGTACTTC
TRBV7-6	NA	NA	TRBJ1-6	CASRPPPPANSPLHF	TGTGCCAGCAGACCCCCCCCACCCGCTAATTCACCCCTCCACTTT
TRBV9	few	NA	TRBJ2-1	CASSVSGSSYNEQFF	TGTGCCAGCAGCGTATCAGGGAGCTCCTACAATGAGCAGTTCTTC
TRBV4-1	NA	NA	TRBJ2-7	CASSQGAGETEQYF	TGCGCCAGCAGCCAAGGGGCAGGGGAGACCGAGCAGTACTTC
TRBV7-9	NA	NA	TRBJ1-1	CASKGDTEAFF	TGTGCCAGCAAGGGAGACACTGAAGCTTTCTTT
TRBV6-5	NA	NA	TRBJ2-7	CASSQGQEQYF	TGTGCCAGCAGTCAGGGTCAGGAGCAGTACTTC
TRBV2	few	TRBD1	TRBJ1-5	CASRTDRVKPQHF	TGTGCCAGCAGAACAGACAGGGTTAAGCCCCAGCATTTT
TRBV5-4	NA	TRBD2	TRBJ2-5	CASSSPSGGRETQYF	TGTGCCAGCAGCTCCCCTAGCGGGGGAAGAGAGACCCAGTACTTC
TRBV30	NA	TRBD1	TRBJ1-2	CAWADRGRDYGYTF	TGTGCCTGGGCGGACAGGGGGCGCGACTATGGCTACACCTTC
TRBV7-9	NA	NA	TRBJ1-2	CASSLMVTQARGGYTF	TGTGCCAGCAGCTTAATGGTTACCCAGGCTAGAGGTGGCTACACCTTC
TRBV7-6	NA	TRBD2	TRBJ2-2	CASSLVGGAGELFF	TGTGCCAGCAGCTTAGTCGGGGGGGCCGGGGAGCTGTTTTTT
TRBV6-6	NA	NA	TRBJ1-2	CASREIRDRNYGYTF	TGTGCCAGCAGGGAGATTAGGGACCGAAACTATGGCTACACCTTC
TRBV19	NA	NA	TRBJ1-2	CASSIATGYPGSGYTF	TGTGCCAGTAGTATAGCTACAGGCTATCCGGGGAGTGGCTACACCTTC
TRBV6-5	NA	TRBD1	TRBJ2-7	CASSYSRDSYEQYF	TGTGCCAGCAGTTACTCCCGGGACAGCTACGAGCAGTACTTC